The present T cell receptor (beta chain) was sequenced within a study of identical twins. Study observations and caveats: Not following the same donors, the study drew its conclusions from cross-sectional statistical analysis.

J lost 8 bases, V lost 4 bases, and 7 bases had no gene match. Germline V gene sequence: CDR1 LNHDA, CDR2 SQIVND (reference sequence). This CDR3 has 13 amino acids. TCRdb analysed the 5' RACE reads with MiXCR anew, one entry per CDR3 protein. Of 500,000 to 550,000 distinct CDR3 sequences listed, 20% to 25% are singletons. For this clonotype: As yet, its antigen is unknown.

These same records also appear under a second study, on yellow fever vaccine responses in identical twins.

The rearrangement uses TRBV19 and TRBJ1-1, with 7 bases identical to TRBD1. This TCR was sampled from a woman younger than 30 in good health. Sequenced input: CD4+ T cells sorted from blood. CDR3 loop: CASSKLGTVEAFF. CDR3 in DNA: TGTGCCAGTAGTAAGCTTGGGACAGTAGAAGCTTTCTTT.